The 29 T cell receptor beta chains in this list originate from one sample, sequenced in a study of blood T cell repertoires in COVID-19. TCRdb's table, derived via immunoSEQ multiplex PCR, lists solely in-frame clones and lacks some. The repertoire has over 25,000 clones, approximately 84% of them found once; the top ten carry 40% to 50%. Material for sequencing was peripheral blood. The origin of the receptors is an elderly woman with acute or convalescent COVID-19.

This clone was recorded a few times. The chain links TRBV28 to TRBJ1-5; 10 bases agree with TRBD1. Germline trimming cut 6 bases from V and 9 bases from J; bases unmatched to any gene: 14. The CDR3 is 16 amino acids. Germline CDR1 reads MDHEN; CDR2 reads SYDVKM. CDR3 sequence: CASSNPGQGPMRPQHF. In DNA form, the CDR3 reads TGTGCCAGCAGCAATCCGGGACAGGGGCCAATGCGGCCCCAGCATTTT.

The chain employs TRBV18 and TRBJ2-5; unclear D gene. V lost 3 bases and J 1 base, leaving 18 bases between the germline ends. The germline V gene has CDR1 KGHSH and CDR2 LQKENI. The CDR3 loop spans 17 amino acids. CDR3 region: CASSPLPASAAQETQYF. The CDR3 DNA is TGTGCCAGCTCACCCCTCCCCGCCAGTGCGGCCCAAGAGACCCAGTACTTC.

This chain uses TRBV5-1 with TRBJ2-3, with 9 bases aligning to TRBD1. The V gene end was trimmed by 5 bases and the J gene end by 2 bases; junction bases not matched to a gene: 6. The germline V gene has CDR1 SGHRS and CDR2 YFSETQ. The CDR3 sequence is 15 residues long. CDR3 coding DNA: TGCGCCAGCAGGAAAACAGGGGGCTACACAGATACGCAGTATTTT. Its protein is CASRKTGGYTDTQYF.

The chain recombines TRBV11-2 with TRBJ1-3; D gene unclear. The CDR3 has 16 amino acids. V was trimmed by 1 base and J by 4 bases, leaving 14 bases between them. Germline V gene sequence: CDR1 SGHAT, CDR2 FQNNGV. CDR3 amino acids: CASSLVAIPGGNTIYF. The CDR3 DNA follows: TGTGCCAGCAGCTTAGTGGCAATCCCGGGGGGAAACACCATATATTTT.

J is TRBJ2-5 and V is TRBV7-2, with D tentatively TRBD2 (6 bases). The CDR3 contains 16 residues. V was pared by 1 base and J by 2 bases, with 14 bases between. Per the germline V gene, CDR1 is SGHTA and CDR2 is FQGNSA. Here the CDR3 reads CASSLGIGGIQETQYF. The DNA of the CDR3 is TGTGCCAGCAGCTTAGGGATCGGAGGGATACAAGAGACCCAGTACTTC.

The V call is TRBV14, the J call TRBJ2-2; TRBD2 matches at 9 bases. There are 14 residues in the CDR3. The J segment lost 5 bases and the V segment lost 4 bases, leaving 2 bases of the junction unmatched. Per germline, CDR1 SGHDN and CDR2 FVKESK. The CDR3 DNA is TGTGCCAGCAGCCTCCTAGCGGGGACCGGGGAGCTGTTTTTT. It encodes CASSLLAGTGELFF. Complete variable domain (other parts from reference TRBV14 and TRBJ2-2): EAGVTQFPSHSVIEKGQTVTLRCDPISGHDNLYWYRRVMGKEIKFLLHFVKESKQDESGMPNNRFLAERTGGTYSTLKVQPAELEDSGVYFCASSLLAGTGELFFGEGSRLTVL.

CDR3 in amino acids: CASSLLGGAGQNIQYF. The CDR3 coding sequence is TGTGCCAGCAGTTTATTAGGGGGCGCGGGTCAAAACATTCAGTACTTC. J is TRBJ2-4 and V is TRBV27, with 7 bases identical to TRBD1. V shed 1 base and J 5 bases; nucleotides not matched to a gene: 8. Germline V gene data show CDR1 as MNHEY and CDR2 as SMNVEV (reference sequence). The CDR3 sequence is 16 residues long.

V gene TRBV6-2 or TRBV6-3 combines with J gene TRBJ2-6, with D possibly matching TRBD1 (7 bases). Trimming shortened V by 7 bases and J by 2 bases, and 18 bases separated the two germline ends. Germline assignment: CDR1 MNHEY and CDR2 SVGEGT. The CDR3 is 17 residues long. DNA for the CDR3: TGTGCCAGCACCCCGGTCAGGGGGGAGGCTGGGGCCAACGTCCTGACTTTC. Residues: CASTPVRGEAGANVLTF.

The chain joins TRBV6-6 to TRBJ2-1; D is undetermined. CDR3 length: 10 amino acids. The germline V gene has CDR1 MNHNY and CDR2 SVGAGI (reference sequence). Trimming cost V 8 bases and J 5 bases, with 4 bases left between them. The CDR3 sequence is CASGNNEQFF. As DNA, the CDR3 is TGTGCCAGCGGCAACAATGAGCAGTTCTTC.

The V and J genes are TRBV27 and TRBJ2-1, with 9 bases matching TRBD2. Germline V gene data show CDR1 as MNHEY and CDR2 as SMNVEV (reference sequence). With V trimmed by 5 bases and J by 2 bases, 7 bases remained unmatched. CDR3 length equals 16 residues. CDR3 nucleotides: TGTGCCAGCAGTCCCCCGGGACTAGCCCCCTACAATGAGCAGTTCTTC. Its translation: CASSPPGLAPYNEQFF.

The V call is TRBV5-1, the J call TRBJ1-4, with D perhaps matching TRBD1 (5 bases). Trimming shortened V by 4 bases and J by 8 bases, and 12 bases separated the two germline ends. This CDR3 has 13 amino acids. Per germline, CDR1 SGHRS and CDR2 YFSETQ. CDR3 region: CASSAGPGEKLFF. DNA for the CDR3: TGCGCCAGCAGCGCGGGACCGGGGGAAAAACTGTTTTTT.

This chain uses TRBV5-1 with TRBJ1-1; 10 bases align to TRBD1. The germline gives CDR1 SGHRS, CDR2 YFSETQ. There are 15 residues in the CDR3. V trimming: 1 base; J trimming: 4 bases; junction bases outside the gene matches: 4. The CDR3 loop is CASSLRQGAVTEAFF. CDR3 sequence (DNA): TGCGCCAGCAGCTTGCGACAGGGGGCAGTCACTGAAGCTTTCTTT.

This rearrangement joins TRBV5-6 to TRBJ1-1; possibly TRBD1 for D (5 bases). V gave up 1 base and J gave up 3 bases, with 10 bases separating them. Germline V lookup: CDR1 SGHDT, CDR2 YYEEEE. The CDR3 is made up of 14 amino acids. In DNA, the CDR3 is TGTGCCAGCAGCTTGATGCAGGGCGACACTGAAGCTTTCTTT. Encoded protein: CASSLMQGDTEAFF. The full variable domain, with the rest looked up from reference TRBV5-6 and TRBJ1-1, is DAGVTQSPTHLIKTRGQQVTLRCSPKSGHDTVSWYQQALGQGPQFIFQYYEEEERQRGNFPDRFSGHQFPNYSSELNVNALLLGDSALYLCASSLMQGDTEAFFGQGTRLTVV.

The chain carries TRBV28 and TRBJ1-2; D might be TRBD1 (5 bases). Germline CDR1 and CDR2: MDHEN and SYDVKM. The CDR3 is 11 residues long. The germline V and J ends were trimmed by 8 bases and 6 bases, with 10 bases remaining between them. CDR3 amino acids: CASGQGDGYTF. CDR3 sequence (DNA): TGTGCCAGCGGGCAGGGTGATGGCTACACCTTC.

The chain couples TRBV5-5 to TRBJ2-3; 9 bases fit TRBD1. Germline CDR1 SGHKS, CDR2 YYEKEE (reference sequence). V shed 1 base and J 3 bases; nucleotides not matched to a gene: 3. CDR3 length: 15 amino acids. DNA of the CDR3: TGTGCCAGCAGCTTGATGGGACAGGGAACAGATACGCAGTATTTT. Translation: CASSLMGQGTDTQYF. Complete variable domain (other parts from reference TRBV5-5 and TRBJ2-3): DAGVTQSPTHLIKTRGQQVTLRCSPISGHKSVSWYQQVLGQGPQFIFQYYEKEERGRGNFPDRFSARQFPNYSSELNVNALLLGDSALYLCASSLMGQGTDTQYFGPGTRLTVL.

The V call is TRBV7-2, the J call TRBJ1-2; maybe TRBD1 (6 bases). Per the germline V gene, CDR1 is SGHTA and CDR2 is FQGNSA. V was shortened by 5 bases and J by 2 bases, with 12 bases between the two germline ends. This CDR3 is built from 14 residues. CDR3 DNA sequence: TGTGCCAGCAGCGGATCACAGGGAAACTATGGCTACACCTTC. It encodes CASSGSQGNYGYTF.

The sample holds a few counts of this clone. The chain combines TRBV3-1 (or the pseudogene TRBV3-2) with TRBJ1-3; TRBD1 might be the D (6 bases). Germline loops: CDR1 LGHDT, CDR2 YNNKEL (reference sequence). Trimming shortened V by 1 base and J by 4 bases, and 14 bases separated the two germline ends. The CDR3 totals 16 residues. The CDR3 region has the DNA TGTGCCAGCAGCCAAGTCCGGACAGTGACGGGAAACACCATATATTTT. Translating gives CASSQVRTVTGNTIYF.

This clone was observed a handful of times. The V gene is TRBV28, the J gene TRBJ1-2; no definite D call. The CDR3 loop spans 13 amino acids. V was trimmed by 2 bases and J by 8 bases, leaving 12 bases between them. Germline values: CDR1 MDHEN, CDR2 SYDVKM. The CDR3 loop reads CASSLAQGRGYTF. The CDR3 region has the DNA TGTGCCAGCAGTTTAGCCCAAGGGAGGGGCTACACCTTC.

V is TRBV6-5 and J is TRBJ2-5; 8 positions match TRBD1. The CDR3 spans 14 residues. Trimming removed 5 bases from V and 5 bases from J; junction bases left unmatched: 7. From germline, CDR1 is MNHEY and CDR2 SVGAGI. CDR3: CASSLDRAQETQYF. CDR3 DNA: TGTGCCAGCAGTCTGGACAGGGCCCAGGAGACCCAGTACTTC.

This clone was recorded only once. V is TRBV9 and J is TRBJ2-1, with 10 bases matching TRBD2. After removal of 0 bases from V and 12 bases from J, the junction contained 6 bases not matched to a gene. In germline, CDR1 is SGDLS, CDR2 YYNGEE. This CDR3 contains 14 residues. This CDR3 is CASSVGSGGVGQFF. The CDR3 DNA is TGTGCCAGCAGCGTAGGGAGCGGGGGGGTTGGGCAGTTCTTC.

This clone was found a few times. The chain joins TRBV5-1 to TRBJ2-7; 10 nucleotides agree with TRBD1. The CDR3 is 13 residues long. Trimming cost V 4 bases and J 6 bases; bases outside gene matches: 4. CDR1 and CDR2 (germline): SGHRS, YFSETQ. The CDR3 spells CASSPTGGGEQYF. CDR3 bases: TGCGCCAGCAGCCCGACAGGGGGCGGCGAGCAGTACTTC.

The table lists this clone with a count of one. V and J are TRBV5-1 and TRBJ2-5; D remains unclear. Trimming removed 2 bases from V and 2 bases from J, with 7 bases in between. The CDR3 sequence is 13 residues long. Germline V CDR1 and CDR2: SGHRS, YFSETQ. Written as DNA, the CDR3 is TGCGCCAGCAGCTTTGGGCAGCAAGAGACCCAGTACTTC. As protein: CASSFGQQETQYF.

The chain joins TRBV11-3 to TRBJ2-7, with TRBD2 matching over 14 bases. V dropped 5 bases and J dropped 5; count of bases not matched to a gene: 8. Germline V CDR1 and CDR2: SGHNT, YENEEA. The CDR3 has 16 amino acids. CDR3 protein: CASSPGTSGSAHEQYF. CDR3 DNA: TGTGCCAGCAGCCCCGGGACTAGCGGGAGTGCCCACGAGCAGTACTTC.

The gene calls are TRBV3-1 (or the pseudogene TRBV3-2) and TRBJ2-1; TRBD2 might be the D (6 bases). The length of the CDR3 is 17 residues. Germline V gene data show CDR1 as LGHDT and CDR2 as YNNKEL (reference sequence). V lost 1 base to trimming and J lost 2 bases, with 15 bases between them. The CDR3 DNA is TGTGCCAGCAGCCAAGTAAGAGCGAGCGGGCCCTACAATGAGCAGTTCTTC. Encoded protein: CASSQVRASGPYNEQFF.

The chain uses TRBV6-2 or TRBV6-3 and TRBJ1-5; TRBD1 might be the D (5 bases). V was pared by 5 bases and J by 3 bases, with 14 bases between. The CDR3 length is 15 residues. CDR1 and CDR2 from the germline V gene are MNHEY and SVGEGT. The CDR3 region is CASSGMGGPNQPQHF. As DNA, the CDR3 is TGTGCCAGCAGTGGGATGGGGGGACCCAATCAGCCCCAGCATTTT.

This chain connects TRBV7-9 to TRBJ1-2; 9 nucleotides line up with TRBD1. Trimming at V came to 5 bases and at J to 4 bases, leaving 2 bases not matched to a gene. CDR3 length: 13 residues. In germline, CDR1 is SEHNR, CDR2 FQNEAQ (reference sequence). CDR3: CASSVGQGYGYTF. CDR3 coding DNA: TGTGCCAGCAGCGTGGGACAGGGCTATGGCTACACCTTC.

The gene calls are TRBV6-5 and TRBJ1-1; 9 bases are a match to TRBD1. V gave up 5 bases and J gave up 5 bases; unmatched junction bases: 9. Germline CDR1 is MNHEY and CDR2 is SVGAGI. The CDR3 has 15 amino acids. The CDR3, as DNA: TGTGCCAGCAGTCCCACCCCGGACAGGGGAACTGAAGCTTTCTTT. Translating gives CASSPTPDRGTEAFF.

This CDR3 is CASSSQTGAPYNEQFF. DNA of the CDR3: TGTGCCAGCAGTTCCCAGACAGGGGCACCCTACAATGAGCAGTTCTTC. The chain combines TRBV27 with TRBJ2-1; 8 bases line up with TRBD1. Germline V gives CDR1 MNHEY, CDR2 SMNVEV (reference sequence). The CDR3 contains 16 residues. The trim removed 4 bases at V and 2 bases at J, leaving 7 bases unmatched.

CDR3 DNA sequence: TGTGCCAGCAGCGTAGACCCTAGCGGAGAGACCCAGTACTTC. Translation: CASSVDPSGETQYF. V is TRBV9 and J is TRBJ2-5, with 7 bases that match TRBD2. With 0 bases clipped from V and 4 bases from J, the junction kept 3 bases outside the gene matches. Germline-derived CDR1 and CDR2 are SGDLS and YYNGEE. The CDR3 length is 14 residues.